The clone carrying this T cell receptor beta chain came up a few times. What it recognizes is unknown. Germline V gene lookup returns CDR1 MNHEY and CDR2 SVGEGT. V lost 2 bases and J lost 5; bases outside the gene matches: 2. This CDR3 has 13 amino acids. The data stem from a study of T-cell memory formation after mild COVID-19. The wider study: The TCR clusters were mostly specific to one donor. Study outcomes and limitations: Those CD4+ clones that contracted were mainly in CM and EM (CD8+ ones in EMRA). Among clones peaking at day 37 in the second wave, SARS-CoV-2 specificity remained unconfirmed.

Constant-segment primers served in 5'RACE that generated TCR alpha and TCR beta cDNA libraries bearing sample barcodes and UMIs. TCRdb passed the 5' RACE reads through MiXCR, listing each CDR3 protein once. The sample lists about 260,000 distinct CDR3 sequences, roughly 8.2% occurring once. The chain is built from TRBV6-2 or TRBV6-3 and TRBJ2-7, with 8 bases lining up with TRBD2. The TCR comes from a man in his late teens or twenties who had mild COVID-19 (a few samples of this study predate the infection). Cell type and time point are not known. The sample comprised PBMCs or a T cell subset sorted from them (not recorded which). The CDR3 spells CASSYDGGDEQYF. The CDR3 nucleotides are TGTGCCAGCAGTTACGACGGGGGGGACGAGCAGTACTTC.